Sequencing of this T cell receptor (beta chain) was carried out in a study of blood T cells in healthy people across ages. Background on the study: The template switching approach captured approximately one barcoded beta molecule for every two T cells.

A sample-barcoded 5' primer and a J-beta primer mix were used in a second PCR of about 7 to 12 cycles. TCRdb analysed the 5' RACE reads with MiXCR anew, one entry per CDR3 protein. The sample holds 450,000 to 700,000 distinct CDR3 sequences; 27% are singletons and the top ten take approximately 17%. Note on this clonotype: Its antigen is not known.

The CDR3 consists of 14 residues. The germline gives CDR1 DFQATT, CDR2 SNEGSKA (reference sequence). V lost 2 bases, J lost 0 bases, and 10 bases lay in between. Study-level findings and limits: Age brought a roughly linear fall in TCR beta diversity measured per million T cells.

The chain employs TRBV20-1 and TRBJ2-5, with a possible D match to TRBD1 (5 bases). The TCR comes from a woman aged 70-85 years in good health. Sequenced material: blood. The DNA for the CDR3 is TGCAGTGCTAGAAGCAGGGTGGACCAAGAGACCCAGTACTTC. This codes for CSARSRVDQETQYF.